This T cell receptor (beta chain) was sequenced during a study of T cells in women clearing cervical HPV infection (dated by TCRdb to the late 2010s). Describing the broader study: The cases were about two dozen women with histologically confirmed HPV16-related CIN3 or worse, and 2 of those women had invasive cancers. The 20 to 25 controls were women who cleared a single incident HPV16 infection within 12 months without developing precancer or cancer. Case blood was taken at the visit when the lesion was first identified, whereas control blood was taken when infection was no longer detected. For cases, the median interval between lesion detection and blood sampling was more than 130 days, with an interquartile range of roughly 90 to 200 days. Since only a few of the women had HLA typing available, the possibility that HLA type was acting as a confounder could not be ruled out. Nested within Costa Rica's Guanacaste HPV Natural History Study, an exploratory proof-of-principle case-control study compared TCR repertoires across cervical HPV16 outcomes. Cases and controls were matched on year of sample collection and on age within five years. Cases had a median age of 34 years and controls had a median age of about 37, with no significant differences in baseline characteristics. In the parent cohort, 9,000 to 13,000 women aged 18 or older were enrolled in Guanacaste, Costa Rica, during about 1993 to 1994 and were followed for six to seven years. Quality controls consisted of five blinded duplicates per group, for a total of about 60 samples made up of around 50 participants and around ten replicates. Beyond this particular receptor, the publication reports: The cross-sectional design could not show whether associations preceded infection or resulted from it; effector/memory subsets and HPV-specific T cells were not isolated. Random forest classifiers that combined richness and V gene abundances separated cases from controls with an estimated AUC of 0.83. CIN3+ cases had significantly higher TCR repertoire richness than controls across sequencing depths, but evenness did not differ between the groups. Lower TRBV6-7 relative abundance was observed in cases than in controls (around 0.1% versus 0.15%; Bonferroni P = 0.0008). Because the number of T cells in each sample was unknown, differences in richness could reflect differing T-cell content rather than repertoire biology.

Every participant had a single incident cervical HPV16 infection, and women with prevalent HPV16 infections were excluded. Cervical HPV DNA was detected with MY09/MY11 PCR, and genotyping was done by dot-blot hybridization. Around 16 mL of heparinized blood was centrifuged, after which the buffy coat was aliquoted, frozen at -30 degrees C, and then stored at -80 degrees C. Genomic DNA was extracted from buffy coat specimens using QIAGEN kits. From the germline V gene, CDR1 is SNHLY and CDR2 is FYNNEI. The CDR3 numbers 14 residues from cysteine through phenylalanine. The DNA has 33 bases, all within the CDR3, and is read from base 1. Relative to germline, V is missing 4 bases and J is missing 2 bases, with 3 bases of the junction outside any gene match. The immunoSEQ assay used multiplex PCR to amplify TCR beta CDR3 regions from an average of about 1.1 ug of genomic DNA per sample. To correct primer bias, the assay used a complete synthetic TCR repertoire to set an amplification baseline. The amplicons were sequenced using the Illumina platform. The study's processing was this. Sequences were error-corrected by clustering with frequency ratios and a modified nearest-neighbor algorithm, then analyzed in the immunoSEQ Analyzer with IMGT gene definitions. At each rarefaction depth, TCR richness and evenness were averaged across 20 rarefaction repeats, and samples with fewer sequences than that depth were excluded. Relative abundances of V, D and J genes were compared between groups using Wilcoxon rank sum tests, with FDR correction applied. For the blinded duplicates, the intraclass correlation was around 95% for TCR richness and averaged about 76% across some 66 gene segments. TCRdb obtained this table from immuneACCESS and retained in-frame rearrangements with V and J assigned. These tables miss some clones; where compared with another copy, unresolved V genes account for less than half of the shortfall, and the remainder is unexplained. The V and J calls and clone size are taken from that table; D and trimming were inferred from the DNA. The table of this sample itemizes under 25,000 clones. The top ten hold 3.2% of the sample.

Remarks on this clone: Its antigen is unknown. The DNA ends 3 residues before the CDR3 does, and the rest of the CDR3 is filled in from the germline J gene.

What was sequenced was blood buffy coat. The V gene is TRBV2 and the J gene is TRBJ1-2; TRBD1 matches 8 bases in the middle. The receptor's source is a woman between 18 and 75 years old with a cervical HPV16 infection that either progressed to CIN3+ or cleared (not recorded which). CDR3 DNA (partial): TGTGCCAGCAGTGCTAGACAGGGGAACTATGGC. Its protein is CASSARQGNYG. The entire CDR3 reads CASSARQGNYGYTF.